This entry lists 21 T cell receptor beta chains sequenced from one sample in a study of blood T cell repertoires in COVID-19. TCRdb's copy holds only in-frame clones and misses some; the assay was immunoSEQ multiplex PCR. The repertoire has 350,000 to 450,000 clones, about 89% of them found once; the top ten carry 1.5% to 1.9%. The material sequenced was peripheral blood. These receptors were collected from a woman aged 40 to 50 with COVID-19, enrolled during active disease.

V usage is TRBV6-5 and J usage is TRBJ1-4; D is undetermined. Germline V CDR1 and CDR2: MNHEY, SVGAGI. Between the trimmed V and J ends, which lost 0 bases and 8 bases, there was a span of 7 bases. The CDR3 loop spans 13 amino acids. CDR3 sequence reads: CASSYSVGEKLFF. DNA for the CDR3: TGTGCCAGCAGTTACTCCGTTGGCGAAAAACTGTTTTTT.

V is TRBV4-2 and J is TRBJ2-7, with TRBD1 matching 7 bases. The CDR3 is 17 amino acids. Germline lookup yields CDR1 LGHNA and CDR2 YNFKEQ. The V and J ends lost 0 bases and 2 bases, in that order; junction bases with no gene match: 10. The CDR3 nucleotides read TGTGCCAGCAGCCAAGATACCCCACAGGGGACAACCTACGAGCAGTACTTC. This encodes CASSQDTPQGTTYEQYF.

This rearrangement joins TRBV30 to TRBJ1-5; maybe TRBD1 (6 bases). The CDR3 sequence is 13 residues long. Per the germline V gene, CDR1 is GTSNPN and CDR2 is SVGIG (reference sequence). Trimming removed 7 bases at V and 4 bases at J, with 14 bases between. The CDR3 coding sequence is TGTGCCTCCTCGTCACAGGGTAATCAGCCCCAGCATTTT. Encoded protein: CASSSQGNQPQHF.

The V gene is TRBV10-3, the J gene TRBJ1-3; D is possibly TRBD1 (5 bases). The V end was cut by 10 bases, the J end by 1 base, with 17 bases between. This CDR3 has 15 residues. CDR1 is ENHRY and CDR2 is SYGVKD in the germline V gene. In DNA form, the CDR3 reads TGTGCCACAGGGACTACACGAGCTTCTGGAAACACCATATATTTT. This codes for CATGTTRASGNTIYF.

This clone appeared a single time. The chain is built from TRBV28 and TRBJ2-3; TRBD2 matches at 8 bases. Germline assignment: CDR1 MDHEN and CDR2 SYDVKM. V dropped 11 bases and J dropped 2; count of bases not matched to a gene: 9. This CDR3 has 14 residues. The CDR3 DNA reads TGTGCCTCCCCGCGGGGGGCCCCCACAGATACGCAGTATTTT. Its protein product is CASPRGAPTDTQYF.

This chain joins TRBV7-9 and TRBJ1-2, with 7 bases matching TRBD1. Germline V gene data show CDR1 as SEHNR and CDR2 as FQNEAQ (reference sequence). This CDR3 is built from 14 residues. The V gene end was trimmed by 5 bases and the J gene end by 7 bases; junction bases not matched to a gene: 10. The CDR3 protein is CASSDPARDSGYTF. The DNA of the CDR3 is TGTGCCAGCAGCGATCCTGCGCGGGACAGTGGCTACACCTTC. The complete variable domain, with remaining parts taken from reference TRBV7-9 and TRBJ1-2, reads DTGVSQNPRHKITKRGQNVTFRCDPISEHNRLYWYRQTLGQGPEFLTYFQNEAQLEKSRLLSDRFSAERPKGSFSTLEIQRTEQGDSAMYLCASSDPARDSGYTFGSGTRLTVV.

As concerns this clone: One end of the junction is discordant with germline, which a read error may explain. This chain uses TRBV7-9 with TRBJ2-5; 9 bases map to TRBD2. Germline CDR1 SEHNR, CDR2 FQNEAQ (reference sequence). The CDR3 spans 15 residues. The CDR3 is CASSLAGLVMETQYF. The CDR3 DNA is TGTGCCAGCAGCCTAGCGGGACTAGTAATGGAGACCCAGTACTTC.

V and J are TRBV28 and TRBJ1-5, with 10 nucleotides matching TRBD1. This CDR3 has 16 residues. Germline trimming cut 5 bases from V and 4 bases from J; bases unmatched to any gene: 8. CDR1 is MDHEN, CDR2 SYDVKM, per germline. This CDR3 reads CASSHTGTGVNQPQHF. CDR3 sequence (DNA): TGTGCCAGCAGTCATACCGGGACAGGGGTTAATCAGCCCCAGCATTTT.

V is TRBV19 and J is TRBJ1-1, with a possible D match to TRBD1 (5 bases). Germline CDR1 LNHDA, CDR2 SQIVND (reference sequence). The CDR3 totals 15 residues. Trimming left V 5 bases short and J 1 base short, with 14 bases between. The CDR3 sequence is CASSVGAGGNTEAFF. The CDR3, as DNA: TGTGCCAGTAGTGTCGGGGCCGGGGGGAACACTGAAGCTTTCTTT.

Here the CDR3 DNA reads TGTGCCAGCTCACCTTTAGAACAGGGGGCCCCCTTCTCCTACGAGCAGTACTTC. Protein sequence: CASSPLEQGAPFSYEQYF. The chain is built from TRBV18 and TRBJ2-7; 9 bases agree with TRBD1. V gave up 3 bases and J gave up 0 bases; unmatched junction bases: 12. The CDR3 consists of 18 residues. The germline gives CDR1 KGHSH, CDR2 LQKENI. The full variable domain, in which reference TRBV18 and TRBJ2-7 provide the parts outside the CDR3, is NAGVMQNPRHLVRRRGQEARLRCSPMKGHSHVYWYRQLPEEGLKFMVYLQKENIIDESGMPKERFSAEFPKEGPSILRIQQVVRGDSAAYFCASSPLEQGAPFSYEQYFGPGTRLTVT.

This clone came up once. The chain uses TRBV28 and TRBJ1-1, with 7 bases fitting TRBD1. With 6 bases clipped from V and 5 bases from J, the junction kept 3 bases outside the gene matches. The germline gives CDR1 MDHEN, CDR2 SYDVKM. The CDR3 has 12 residues. CDR3 sequence: CASRPQGTEAFF. In nucleotides, the CDR3 is TGTGCCAGCAGACCACAGGGGACTGAAGCTTTCTTT.

The chain recombines TRBV7-2 with TRBJ2-2; 11 positions match TRBD1. V was clipped by 5 bases and J by 6 bases; unmatched bases: 5. The germline CDR1 and CDR2 sequences are SGHTA and FQGNSA. This CDR3 spans 15 amino acids. The CDR3 DNA is TGTGCCAGCAGCCGGCCGGGACAGGGGGCCGGGGAGCTGTTTTTT. Protein: CASSRPGQGAGELFF.

This clone was counted once. V gene TRBV6-5 combines with J gene TRBJ2-7; D unclear. This CDR3 contains 13 residues. V lost 3 bases and J lost 6, with 12 bases in between. CDR1 is MNHEY and CDR2 is SVGAGI in the germline V gene. The chain's CDR3 is CASSYLQSPEQYF. CDR3 DNA: TGTGCCAGCAGTTATCTACAGTCGCCCGAGCAGTACTTC.

The chain joins TRBV6-4 to TRBJ2-7, with 12 bases lining up with TRBD2. The CDR3 has 23 residues. Germline V lookup: CDR1 MRHNA, CDR2 SNTAGT. With 0 bases clipped from V and 0 bases from J, the junction kept 21 bases outside the gene matches. CDR3 sequence reads: CASSDSRLAGVRGVLHTSYEQYF. The DNA of the CDR3 is TGTGCCAGCAGTGACTCCCGACTAGCGGGAGTCCGGGGGGTCCTCCACACCTCCTACGAGCAGTACTTC.

This sequence joins TRBV27 and TRBJ2-5; 8 bases are shared with TRBD2. CDR1 MNHEY and CDR2 SMNVEV come from the germline V gene (reference sequence). The CDR3 spans 19 residues. V was pared by 3 bases and J by 2 bases, with 17 bases of the junction left unmatched. This CDR3 is CASSLRPAVVAGLQETQYF. DNA of the CDR3: TGTGCCAGCAGTTTGCGCCCGGCGGTTGTAGCGGGGCTACAAGAGACCCAGTACTTC.

In the case of this clone: Other DNA sequences within the sample encode an identical CDR3. V gene TRBV7-3 combines with J gene TRBJ2-1; 11 bases agree with TRBD2. This CDR3 has 17 amino acids. V gave up 3 bases and J gave up 6 bases; unmatched junction bases: 10. Germline CDR1 reads SGHTA; CDR2 reads FQGTGA. CDR3 amino acids: CASSLQVGLAVTNEQFF. Here the CDR3 DNA reads TGTGCCAGCAGCTTGCAGGTGGGACTAGCGGTAACCAATGAGCAGTTCTTC.

The rearrangement joins TRBV9 to TRBJ2-5; D is uncertain. V shed 0 bases and J shed 4 bases, with 7 bases lying between them. Germline CDR1 SGDLS, CDR2 YYNGEE. The CDR3 has 13 amino acids. This CDR3 reads CASSVGVGETQYF. DNA for the CDR3: TGTGCCAGCAGCGTAGGAGTTGGAGAGACCCAGTACTTC.

The sample holds a few counts of this clone. The CDR3, as DNA: TGCGCCAGCAGCTTCGGGACAGACTATGGCTACACCTTC. The encoded protein is CASSFGTDYGYTF. The chain carries TRBV5-1 and TRBJ1-2; 7 bases line up with TRBD1. The CDR3 extends over 13 amino acids. V lost 2 bases, J lost 3 bases, and 1 base stayed unmatched. Germline V gene data show CDR1 as SGHRS and CDR2 as YFSETQ.

In regard to this clone: Relative to the germline gene, one junction end is altered; a read error may explain this. Other DNA sequences in this specimen translate into the identical CDR3. This chain links TRBV19 with TRBJ1-6, with 7 nucleotides matching TRBD1. Germline lookup yields CDR1 LNHDA and CDR2 SQIVND (reference sequence). The CDR3 totals 16 residues. The CDR3 nucleotides are TGTGCCAGTACCCGGACAGGCAGCTCCTATAATTCACCTCTCCACTTT. Translated: CASTRTGSSYNSPLHF.

This sequence joins TRBV30 and TRBJ1-1, with D possibly TRBD1 on 5 matching bases. In germline, CDR1 is GTSNPN, CDR2 SVGIG (reference sequence). V was shortened by 1 base and J by 4 bases, with 16 bases between the two germline ends. The CDR3 runs 15 residues. The CDR3 sequence is CAWSAGLGGGTEAFF. The CDR3 region has the DNA TGTGCCTGGAGTGCGGGGTTGGGGGGTGGCACTGAAGCTTTCTTT.

This clone was detected only once. The chain recombines TRBV7-9 with TRBJ1-1, with 7 bases lining up with TRBD1. The CDR3 is 15 residues long. Germline V gene lookup returns CDR1 SEHNR and CDR2 FQNEAQ (reference sequence). J lost 0 bases, V lost 4 bases, and 5 bases had no gene match. In DNA form, the CDR3 reads TGTGCCAGCAGCTCCGACAGGGTATTGAACACTGAAGCTTTCTTT. Encoded protein: CASSSDRVLNTEAFF.